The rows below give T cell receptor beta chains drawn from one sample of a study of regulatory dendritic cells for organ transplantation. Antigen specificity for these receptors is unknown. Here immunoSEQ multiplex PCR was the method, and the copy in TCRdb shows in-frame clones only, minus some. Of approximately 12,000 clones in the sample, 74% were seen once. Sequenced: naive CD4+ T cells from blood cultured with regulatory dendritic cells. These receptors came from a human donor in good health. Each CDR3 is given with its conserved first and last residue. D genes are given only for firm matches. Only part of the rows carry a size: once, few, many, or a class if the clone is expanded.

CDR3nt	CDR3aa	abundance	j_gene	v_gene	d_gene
TGTGCCAGCAGCTGGGGACAGGCGGAAAAACTGTTTTTT	CASSWGQAEKLFF	-	TRBJ1-4	TRBV5-6	TRBD1
TGTGCCAGCAGTTATGAGGGTTCGGTGATGGCAGATACGCAGTATTTT	CASSYEGSVMADTQYF	-	TRBJ2-3	TRBV6-5	-
TGTGCCAGTAGGGAGAGTCTTTGGGGCAATCAGCCCCAGCATTTT	CASRESLWGNQPQHF	-	TRBJ1-5	TRBV19	-
TGCGCCAGCAGCGGTTCTAGCGGGGGGGCTGGGGCCAACGTCCTGACTTTC	CASSGSSGGAGANVLTF	-	TRBJ2-6	TRBV5-1	TRBD2
TGTGCCAGCAGCTCAGGGACTAGCGGGGGGCTCACAGATACGCAGTATTTT	CASSSGTSGGLTDTQYF	-	TRBJ2-3	TRBV7-9	TRBD2
TGTGCCAGCAGCCGAGAGACAGGGATGGGTGGCTACACCTTC	CASSRETGMGGYTF	-	TRBJ1-2	TRBV6-5	TRBD1
TGTGCCAGCAGTGAGTGGTATGGCTACACCTTC	CASSEWYGYTF	-	TRBJ1-2	TRBV7-2	-
TGTGCCCCCCCTCGTGAGGCTACGAATTACGAGCAGTACTTC	CAPPREATNYEQYF	medium-sized	TRBJ2-7	TRBV27	-
TGCGCCAGCAGCCGACTACCCATGGAGACAGATACGCAGTATTTT	CASSRLPMETDTQYF	-	TRBJ2-3	TRBV5-1	-
TGTGCCAGCAGCTTATGGGCAGGGGGGCCTTTGAACACTGAAGCTTTCTTT	CASSLWAGGPLNTEAFF	once	TRBJ1-1	TRBV7-2	TRBD1
TGTGCCAGCAGTCTTGAGGGACAGCAATATGGCTACACCTTC	CASSLEGQQYGYTF	-	TRBJ1-2	TRBV6-5	TRBD1
TGTGCCAGTACGACTAGCGGCCCAGATCGAGATACGCAGTATTTT	CASTTSGPDRDTQYF	-	TRBJ2-3	TRBV19	TRBD2
TGTGCCAGCAGCCAAGAGACTAGCGGGGCCTCCACTAGCACAGATACGCAGTATTTT	CASSQETSGASTSTDTQYF	-	TRBJ2-3	TRBV4-2	TRBD2
TGTGCCAGCTCACCGTCACTCGAATTCTACGAGCAGTACTTC	CASSPSLEFYEQYF	-	TRBJ2-7	TRBV18	-
TGTGCCAGCAGCCGGGACAGGGAGCAGCCCCAGCATTTT	CASSRDREQPQHF	-	TRBJ1-5	TRBV5-6	TRBD1
TGTGCCATCAGTGAAACAGGGGGCTTTGAGCAGTTCTTC	CAISETGGFEQFF	-	TRBJ2-1	TRBV10-3	TRBD1
TGTGCCAGCTCACGAGACAGGGATCAGCCCCAGCATTTT	CASSRDRDQPQHF	-	TRBJ1-5	TRBV18	TRBD1
TGTGCCAGCAGCTCCTCGGGGGAATGGAACACCGGGGAGCTGTTTTTT	CASSSSGEWNTGELFF	-	TRBJ2-2	TRBV7-8	-
TGTGCCAGTAGGACTAGCGGGGGTAGAGATACGCAGTATTTT	CASRTSGGRDTQYF	-	TRBJ2-3	TRBV19	TRBD2
TGTGCCAGCAGCTCCGGGGAATTGGACGCCAATGAGCAGTTCTTC	CASSSGELDANEQFF	-	TRBJ2-1	TRBV5-4	-
TGCGCCAGCAGCTTGATTAGCCAAGAGACCCAGTACTTC	CASSLISQETQYF	-	TRBJ2-5	TRBV5-1	-
TGTGCCAGCAGCTTAGGCCTAGCCAACAATGAGCAGTTCTTC	CASSLGLANNEQFF	few	TRBJ2-1	TRBV7-3	-
TGTGCCAGCAGTGAAGACAGCAGTAAGTACTTC	CASSEDSSKYF	-	TRBJ2-7	TRBV2	-
TGCGCCAGCAGCACAAATTTAGCGGGGGGGCCTGAGCAGTTCTTC	CASSTNLAGGPEQFF	-	TRBJ2-1	TRBV5-1	TRBD2
TGTGCCAGCTCACCACCGACGGGGTTCCACGAGCAGTACTTC	CASSPPTGFHEQYF	-	TRBJ2-7	TRBV18	-
TGTGCCAGCAGTCCGACAGGGCCCCACGAGCAGTACTTC	CASSPTGPHEQYF	few	TRBJ2-7	TRBV2	TRBD1
TGCGCCAGCAGCTTCGGGGGGTCGGCAGCCGAATATGGCTACACCTTC	CASSFGGSAAEYGYTF	-	TRBJ1-2	TRBV5-1	-
TGTGCCAGCAGCTTGGCCTCGGCTAGCAGCCTATTCACAGATACGCAGTATTTT	CASSLASASSLFTDTQYF	-	TRBJ2-3	TRBV5-6	-
TGTGCCAGCAGCAGGGGGCTCGATAATTCACCCCTCCACTTT	CASSRGLDNSPLHF	once	TRBJ1-6	TRBV6-1	TRBD1
TGTGCCAGCAGTCGACAGTTCCGCTCTGGAAACACCATATATTTT	CASSRQFRSGNTIYF	-	TRBJ1-3	TRBV6-5	-